This TCR beta chain was identified in a study of blood T cell repertoires in COVID-19. At the level of the study: Sample material is recorded as cDNA or gDNA derived from T cells, B-cell-depleted T cells, or PBMCs.

Germline lookup yields CDR1 MNHEY and CDR2 SMNVEV (reference sequence). Trimming took off 5 bases at V and 4 bases at J, with 6 bases between the two ends. This CDR3 spans 12 amino acids. A Seattle source enrolled patients during active infection and followed them longitudinally. Original processing notes: Counts of nucleated cells, estimated from reference gene primer amplification, were obtained. TCRdb's copy holds only in-frame clones and misses some; the assay was immunoSEQ multiplex PCR. For V, J and clone size, that table is used; D and trimming come from the DNA. The sample has 140,000 or so clones, around 75% seen once.

The receptor comes from a woman in her 70s with COVID-19, enrolled during active disease. Input material: peripheral blood. The rearrangement joins TRBV27 to TRBJ1-5, with D unresolved. The CDR3 region is CASSRRNQPQHF. In DNA, the CDR3 is TGTGCCAGCAGTCGTCGGAATCAGCCCCAGCATTTT.